This TCR beta chain was captured in a study of blood T cell repertoires in COVID-19. The CDR3 contains 15 residues. V was pared by 0 bases and J by 2 bases, with 9 bases between. Germline values: CDR1 MNHEY, CDR2 SVGAGI. Measured with immunoSEQ multiplex PCR; TCRdb has only the in-frame clones, and not every one. Of some 420,000 clones listed, 85% to 90% were seen once; the top ten hold around 1.1%. This clone appeared once. Sequencing used PBMCs or T cells enriched from blood (not recorded which). The sequence derives from a young man who had recovered from COVID-19. The V call is TRBV6-5, the J call TRBJ2-3; the D is unclear. CDR3 coding DNA: TGTGCCAGCAGTTACTCGGCCAGACACACAGATACGCAGTATTTT. It yields the protein CASSYSARHTDTQYF.